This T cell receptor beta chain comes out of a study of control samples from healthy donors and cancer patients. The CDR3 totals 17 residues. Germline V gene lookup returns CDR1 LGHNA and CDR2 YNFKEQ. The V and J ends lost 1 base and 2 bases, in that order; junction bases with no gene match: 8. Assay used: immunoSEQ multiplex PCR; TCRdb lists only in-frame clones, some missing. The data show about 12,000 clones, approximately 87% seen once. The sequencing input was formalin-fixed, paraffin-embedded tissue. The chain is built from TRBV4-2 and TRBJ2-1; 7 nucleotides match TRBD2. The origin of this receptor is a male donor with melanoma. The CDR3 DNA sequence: TGTGCCAGCAGCCAAGGAGTAGGAACTAGCGCCTACAATGAGCAGTTCTTC. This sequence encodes CASSQGVGTSAYNEQFF.